These T cell receptor beta chains were read from a single sample in a study of T cell repertoires in cytomegalovirus infection. One entry per CDR3 protein, called by TCRdb with MiXCR from the reads. The profile covers 900,000 to 950,000 distinct CDR3 sequences, with 30% to 40% appearing a single time and around 15% taken by the ten largest. These receptors lack a known antigen. Sequenced here: cultured CD8+ T cells from PBMCs, sampled from culture after CMV antigen stimulation. These receptors were collected from a human donor in good health (CMV status not recorded). Some clones in this sample may be carry-over from other donors' samples. CDR3s include the opening cysteine and the closing phenylalanine or tryptophan. A D gene is named only where the DNA matches it firmly. Clone size is given for some rows only: seen once, a few or many times, or a class if the clone is expanded.

cdr3_aa cdr3_nt clone_size v_call d_call cdr3_length j_call
CASSNRDPGGDTQYF TGTGCCAGCAGCAACCGGGACCCCGGAGGAGATACGCAGTATTTT many TRBV7-6 NA 15 TRBJ2-3
CATTVYRGATNEKLFF TGTGCCACCACAGTTTATAGGGGGGCAACTAATGAAAAACTGTTTTTT few TRBV28 NA 16 TRBJ1-4
CASSLTSGVRDTQYF TGTGCCAGCAGCTTGACTAGCGGGGTTAGAGATACGCAGTATTTT many TRBV7-3 TRBD2 15 TRBJ2-3
CASSYPGAEYGYGYTF TGTGCCAGCAGTTACCCAGGGGCGGAGTACGGCTATGGCTACACCTTC NA TRBV6-5 NA 16 TRBJ1-2
CAISRLAGGPSSYEQYF TGTGCCATCAGTAGACTAGCGGGGGGCCCCAGCTCCTACGAGCAGTACTTC many TRBV10-3 TRBD2 17 TRBJ2-7
CSALAGVSYEQYF TGCAGTGCCCTCGCTGGGGTCTCCTACGAGCAGTACTTC few TRBV20-1 NA 13 TRBJ2-7
CASSRQGAFVYGYTF TGTGCCAGCAGCCGACAGGGGGCTTTCGTCTATGGCTACACCTTC NA TRBV7-9 TRBD1 15 TRBJ1-2
CASSLDHYGYTF TGTGCCAGCAGCTTGGACCACTATGGCTACACCTTC few TRBV5-5 NA 12 TRBJ1-2
CAISGKDLPLEAFF TGTGCCATCAGTGGGAAAGACCTTCCCCTTGAAGCTTTCTTT few TRBV10-3 NA 14 TRBJ1-1
CTARGHGTGDGYTF TGCACTGCTAGAGGCCACGGGACAGGGGACGGCTACACCTTC NA TRBV20-1 TRBD1 14 TRBJ1-2
CASSLGGRGQPQHF TGTGCCAGCAGCTTAGGGGGGCGCGGGCAGCCCCAGCATTTT many TRBV12-3/TRBV12-4 NA 14 TRBJ1-5